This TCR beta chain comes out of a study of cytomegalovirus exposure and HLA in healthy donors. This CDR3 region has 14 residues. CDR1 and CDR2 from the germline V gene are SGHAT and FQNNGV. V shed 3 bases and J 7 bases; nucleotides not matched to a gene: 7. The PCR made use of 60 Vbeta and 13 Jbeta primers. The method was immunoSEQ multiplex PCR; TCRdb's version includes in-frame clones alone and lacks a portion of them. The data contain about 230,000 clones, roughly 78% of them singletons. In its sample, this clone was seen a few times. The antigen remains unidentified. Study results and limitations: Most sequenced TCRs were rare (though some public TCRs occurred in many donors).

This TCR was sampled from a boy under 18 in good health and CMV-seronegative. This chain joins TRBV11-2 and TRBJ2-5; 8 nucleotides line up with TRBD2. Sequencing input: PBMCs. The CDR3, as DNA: TGTGCCAGCAGCTTCCAGCGGGAGTCCGGGACCCAGTACTTC. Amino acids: CASSFQRESGTQYF.